Shown below are 18 T cell receptor beta chains from a single sample sequenced in a study of T-cell memory formation after mild COVID-19. One entry per CDR3 protein, called by TCRdb with MiXCR from the 5' RACE reads. Of 350,000 to 500,000 distinct CDR3 sequences listed, around a quarter were seen once; the top ten hold roughly 14%. Material: PBMCs or a T cell subset sorted from them (not recorded which). These receptors were obtained from an adult woman who had mild COVID-19 (a few samples of this study predate the infection). Cell type and time point are not known.

This clonotype was seen repeatedly, ten times or more. The V and J genes are TRBV7-3 and TRBJ1-1; D possibly corresponds to TRBD1 (5 bases). This CDR3 spans 15 amino acids. V was cut by 3 bases and J by 1 base, with 12 bases left in between. Germline assignment: CDR1 SGHTA and CDR2 FQGTGA. The CDR3 is CASSLTDLGNTEAFF. Here the CDR3 DNA reads TGTGCCAGCAGCTTGACAGATCTTGGGAACACTGAAGCTTTCTTT.

The rearrangement joins TRBV20-1 to TRBJ2-1; a weak D match, TRBD2 (6 bases). V lost 2 bases to trimming and J lost 4 bases, with 15 bases between them. The CDR3 length is 15 residues. The germline CDR1 and CDR2 sequences are DFQATT and SNEGSKA (reference sequence). This chain's CDR3 is CSARRPGAGYNEQFF. The CDR3 DNA is TGCAGTGCTAGAAGGCCGGGAGCAGGGTACAATGAGCAGTTCTTC.

This clonotype was counted between two and nine times. The chain combines TRBV4-1 with TRBJ2-4; the match to TRBD2 covers 15 bases. V lost 3 bases to trimming and J lost 0 bases; unmatched junction nucleotides: 3. CDR1 is MGHRA, CDR2 YSYEKL, per germline. The CDR3 spans 18 residues. The DNA for the CDR3 is TGCGCCAGCAGCCAGGGACTAGCGGGGGGCCGAGCCAAAAACATTCAGTACTTC. It specifies CASSQGLAGGRAKNIQYF.

This clonotype was found a few times. DNA of the CDR3: TGTGCCAGCAGATATAGCGCAGGGAGTGAGGAGACCCAGTACTTC. It codes for CASRYSAGSEETQYF. This chain uses TRBV25-1 with TRBJ2-5, with D perhaps assigned TRBD1 or TRBD2 (5 bases each). With 6 bases removed from V and 5 bases from J, the gap between germline ends came to 19 bases. Germline V gives CDR1 MGHDK, CDR2 SYGVNS. There are 15 residues in the CDR3.

The gene calls are TRBV5-6 and TRBJ1-1, with D hard to call. Germline CDR1 reads SGHDT; CDR2 reads YYEEEE. The CDR3 is 14 amino acids. V lost 3 bases and J lost 0, with 9 bases in between. As DNA, the CDR3 is TGTGCCAGCAGCTCGTCACGACTGAACACTGAAGCTTTCTTT. Amino acids: CASSSSRLNTEAFF.

V and J are TRBV2 and TRBJ2-1; D might be TRBD1 or TRBD2, each matching 5 bases. V lost 2 bases and J 2 bases, leaving 13 bases between the germline ends. Germline CDR1 is SNHLY and CDR2 is FYNNEI. CDR3 length: 16 amino acids. CDR3 sequence: CASSEPGRPAYNEQFF. The CDR3 DNA is TGTGCCAGCAGTGAACCGGGGCGGCCGGCCTACAATGAGCAGTTCTTC.

This clonotype was detected a few times. The CDR3, as DNA: TGTGCCAGCAGCTTAACTTGGGGGTCTAACACTGAAGCTTTCTTT. This sequence encodes CASSLTWGSNTEAFF. The chain links TRBV7-3 to TRBJ1-1, with D perhaps matching TRBD1 (5 bases). Germline values: CDR1 SGHTA, CDR2 FQGTGA. With 0 bases removed from V and 2 bases from J, the gap between germline ends came to 10 bases. The CDR3 runs 15 residues.

Comments on this clonotype: A read error may explain this, as a much larger clone is one base away. V usage is TRBV12-3 or TRBV12-4 and J usage is TRBJ1-5; no reliable D call. This CDR3 spans 12 amino acids. For the CDR3, the DNA is TGTTCCAGCAGTTTCCCTAATCAGCCCCAGCATTTT. This encodes CSSSFPNQPQHF.

This clonotype occurred a few times. The CDR3 sequence: CASSRPNNEQFF. The CDR3 region has the DNA TGCGCCAGCAGCCGACCGAATAATGAGCAGTTCTTC. The chain joins TRBV5-1 to TRBJ2-1, with D unresolved. Trimming removed 4 bases from V and 7 bases from J, with 9 bases in between. The CDR3 is made up of 12 amino acids. Germline V gene data show CDR1 as SGHRS and CDR2 as YFSETQ. Complete variable domain (other parts from reference TRBV5-1 and TRBJ2-1): KAGVTQTPRYLIKTRGQQVTLSCSPISGHRSVSWYQQTPGQGLQFLFEYFSETQRNKGNFPGRFSGRQFSNSRSEMNVSTLELGDSALYLCASSRPNNEQFFGPGTRLTVL.

This clonotype was counted ten times or more. V usage is TRBV5-5 and J usage is TRBJ1-2, with a possible D match to TRBD1 (6 bases). V lost 2 bases and J lost 3, with 11 bases in between. In germline, CDR1 is SGHKS, CDR2 YYEKEE (reference sequence). This CDR3 has 14 residues. CDR3 nucleotide sequence: TGTGCCAGCAGCTTAAGGGACACCTACTATGGCTACACCTTC. The encoded protein is CASSLRDTYYGYTF.

The sample holds a few counts of this clonotype. The chain joins TRBV12-3 or TRBV12-4 to TRBJ2-5; 11 positions match TRBD2. The V and J ends lost 5 bases and 4 bases, in that order; junction bases with no gene match: 6. The CDR3 is 15 amino acids. The CDR3 DNA reads TGTGCCAGCAGTCTTAGCGGGGGGGCGTCAGAGACCCAGTACTTC. Translation: CASSLSGGASETQYF.

This chain links TRBV3-1 with TRBJ1-2; 7 bases line up with TRBD1. Germline CDR1 and CDR2: LGHDT and YNNKEL (reference sequence). The CDR3 is 13 residues long. Trimming at V came to 3 bases and at J to 9 bases, leaving 7 bases not matched to a gene. The CDR3 loop is CASSQPQGSRYTF. As DNA, the CDR3 is TGTGCCAGCAGCCAGCCACAGGGGAGTCGCTACACCTTC.

This chain joins TRBV6-2 or TRBV6-3 and TRBJ2-2, with TRBD2 matching 12 bases. The CDR3 is made up of 16 amino acids. Germline values: CDR1 MNHEY, CDR2 SVGEGT. The ends lost 10 bases at V and 3 bases at J; junction bases unmatched: 9. The CDR3 loop is CATKGLAGLHTGELFF. Here the CDR3 DNA reads TGTGCCACCAAGGGACTAGCGGGCTTACACACCGGGGAGCTGTTTTTT.

This clonotype showed up many times. The chain couples TRBV4-3 to TRBJ1-4; possibly TRBD1 for D (6 bases). Germline values: CDR1 LGHNA, CDR2 YSLEER. The CDR3 totals 15 residues. V shed 3 bases and J shed 4 bases, with 12 bases lying between them. CDR3 in amino acids: CASSQNQGLNEKLFF. The CDR3 DNA reads TGCGCCAGCAGCCAGAACCAGGGGCTTAATGAAAAACTGTTTTTT.

V and J are TRBV12-3 or TRBV12-4 and TRBJ1-2; no firm D call. This CDR3 is 13 amino acids long. V lost 6 bases, J lost 11 bases, and 19 bases lay in between. In nucleotides, the CDR3 is TGTGCCAGCAGCCAATTCACCCCTACGGTATACACCTTC. It translates to CASSQFTPTVYTF.

This clonotype was counted between two and nine times. This sequence joins TRBV5-5 and TRBJ2-6; 8 bases align to TRBD1. Germline CDR1 and CDR2: SGHKS and YYEKEE (reference sequence). With 0 bases clipped from V and 3 bases from J, the junction kept 5 bases outside the gene matches. The CDR3 totals 17 residues. This CDR3 reads CASSLDRGIYGANVLTF. For the CDR3, the DNA is TGTGCCAGCAGCTTGGACAGGGGGATCTATGGGGCCAACGTCCTGACTTTC.

This chain joins TRBV6-6 and TRBJ1-2, with a weak D call TRBD1 (5 bases). The CDR3 runs to 15 residues. Looked up from germline, CDR1 is MNHNY and CDR2 is SVGAGI (reference sequence). With 6 bases removed from V and 8 bases from J, the gap between germline ends came to 22 bases. This CDR3 is CASSPTVTIGDGYTF. CDR3 DNA sequence: TGTGCCAGCAGCCCCACGGTGACCATTGGGGACGGCTACACCTTC.

The V gene is TRBV27, the J gene TRBJ1-1, with D uncertain. This CDR3 is built from 15 residues. Deletions cut 6 bases from V and 0 bases from J, with 14 bases between. Germline CDR1 reads MNHEY; CDR2 reads SMNVEV (reference sequence). The CDR3: CASRRSEGMNTEAFF. For the CDR3, the DNA is TGTGCCAGCAGAAGGAGTGAGGGAATGAACACTGAAGCTTTCTTT.